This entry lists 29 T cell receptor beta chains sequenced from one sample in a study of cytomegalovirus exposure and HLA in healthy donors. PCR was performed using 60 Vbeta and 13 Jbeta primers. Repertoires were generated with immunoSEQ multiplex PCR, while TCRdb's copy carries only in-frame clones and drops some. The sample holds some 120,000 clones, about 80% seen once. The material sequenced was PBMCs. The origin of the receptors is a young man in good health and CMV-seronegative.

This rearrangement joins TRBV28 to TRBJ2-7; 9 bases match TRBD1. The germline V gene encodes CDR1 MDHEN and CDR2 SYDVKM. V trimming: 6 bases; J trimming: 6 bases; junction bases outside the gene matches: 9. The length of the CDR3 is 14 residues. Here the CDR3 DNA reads TGTGCCAGCAGGGTAGGGACAGGGAGCAGCGAGCAGTACTTC. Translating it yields CASRVGTGSSEQYF.

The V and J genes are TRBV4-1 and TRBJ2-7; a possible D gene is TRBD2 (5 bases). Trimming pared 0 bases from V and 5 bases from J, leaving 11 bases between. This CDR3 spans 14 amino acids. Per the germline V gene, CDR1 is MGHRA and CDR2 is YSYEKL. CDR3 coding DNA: TGCGCCAGCAGCCAAGACGGGCTAGCAGACGAGCAGTACGTC. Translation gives CASSQDGLADEQYV.

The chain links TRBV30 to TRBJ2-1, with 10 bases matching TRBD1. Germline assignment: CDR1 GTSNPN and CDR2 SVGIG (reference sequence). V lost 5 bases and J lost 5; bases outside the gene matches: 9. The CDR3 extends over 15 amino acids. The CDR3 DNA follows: TGTGCCTGGGGCCCGGGACAGGGGCTGGACAATGAGCAGTTCTTC. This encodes CAWGPGQGLDNEQFF.

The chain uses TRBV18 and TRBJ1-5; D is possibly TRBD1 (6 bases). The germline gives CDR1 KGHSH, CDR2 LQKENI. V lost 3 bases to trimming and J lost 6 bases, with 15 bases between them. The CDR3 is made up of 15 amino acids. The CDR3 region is CASSPDRSGGQPQHF. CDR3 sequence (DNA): TGTGCCAGCTCACCCGACAGGAGCGGAGGTCAGCCCCAGCATTTT.

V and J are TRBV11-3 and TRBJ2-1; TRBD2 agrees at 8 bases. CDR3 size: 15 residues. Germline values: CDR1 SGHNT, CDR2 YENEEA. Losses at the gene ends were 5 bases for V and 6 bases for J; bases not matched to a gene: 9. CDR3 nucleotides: TGTGCCAGCAGCACCCGAGCGGGAGCGGGCAATGAGCAGTTCTTC. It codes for CASSTRAGAGNEQFF.

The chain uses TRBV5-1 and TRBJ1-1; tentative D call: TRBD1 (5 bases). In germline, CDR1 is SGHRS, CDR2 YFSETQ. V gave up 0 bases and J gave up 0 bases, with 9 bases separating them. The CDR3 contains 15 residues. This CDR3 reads CASSLVVGVNTEAFF. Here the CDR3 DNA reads TGCGCCAGCAGCTTGGTGGTAGGGGTGAACACTGAAGCTTTCTTT.

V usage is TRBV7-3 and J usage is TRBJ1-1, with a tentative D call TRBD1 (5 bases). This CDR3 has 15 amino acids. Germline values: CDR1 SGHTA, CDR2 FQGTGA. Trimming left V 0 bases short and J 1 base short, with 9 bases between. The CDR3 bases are TGTGCCAGCAGCTTAACGCGGGGCGGGAACACTGAAGCTTTCTTT. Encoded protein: CASSLTRGGNTEAFF.

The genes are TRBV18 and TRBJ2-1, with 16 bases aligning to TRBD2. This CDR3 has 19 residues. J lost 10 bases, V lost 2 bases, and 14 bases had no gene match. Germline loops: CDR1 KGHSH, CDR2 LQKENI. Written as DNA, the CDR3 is TGTGCCAGCTCACCAGCGGGACTAGCGGGAGGGTACCCCCCAAGGGAGCAGTTCTTC. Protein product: CASSPAGLAGGYPPREQFF. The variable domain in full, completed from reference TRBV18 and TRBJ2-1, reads NAGVMQNPRHLVRRRGQEARLRCSPMKGHSHVYWYRQLPEEGLKFMVYLQKENIIDESGMPKERFSAEFPKEGPSILRIQQVVRGDSAAYFCASSPAGLAGGYPPREQFFGPGTRLTVL.

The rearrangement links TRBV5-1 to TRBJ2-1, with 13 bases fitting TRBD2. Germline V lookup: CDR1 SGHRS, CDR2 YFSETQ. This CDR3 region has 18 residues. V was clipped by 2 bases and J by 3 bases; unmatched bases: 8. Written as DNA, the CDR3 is TGCGCCAGCAGCTTACAACTAGCGGGAGGGCCGGGCTACAATGAGCAGTTCTTC. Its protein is CASSLQLAGGPGYNEQFF.

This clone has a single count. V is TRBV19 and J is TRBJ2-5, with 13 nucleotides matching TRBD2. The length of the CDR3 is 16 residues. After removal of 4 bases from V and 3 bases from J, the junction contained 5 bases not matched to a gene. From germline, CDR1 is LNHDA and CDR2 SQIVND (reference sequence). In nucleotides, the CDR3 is TGTGCCAGTAGTAGGACGGGGACTAGCGGGGAAGAGACCCAGTACTTC. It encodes CASSRTGTSGEETQYF. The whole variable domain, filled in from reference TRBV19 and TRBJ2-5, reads DGGITQSPKYLFRKEGQNVTLSCEQNLNHDAMYWYRQDPGQGLRLIYYSQIVNDFQKGDIAEGYSVSREKKESFPLTVTSAQKNPTAFYLCASSRTGTSGEETQYFGPGTRLLVL.

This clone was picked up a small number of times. The DNA of the CDR3 is TGTGCCAGCAGTTTAAGCGGGAGTGGTCTCTACGAGCAGTACGTC. This translates into CASSLSGSGLYEQYV. This chain joins TRBV6-5 and TRBJ2-7, with 8 nucleotides matching TRBD2. Losses at the gene ends were 4 bases for V and 3 bases for J; bases not matched to a gene: 8. Germline lookup yields CDR1 MNHEY and CDR2 SVGAGI. The CDR3 sequence is 15 residues long.

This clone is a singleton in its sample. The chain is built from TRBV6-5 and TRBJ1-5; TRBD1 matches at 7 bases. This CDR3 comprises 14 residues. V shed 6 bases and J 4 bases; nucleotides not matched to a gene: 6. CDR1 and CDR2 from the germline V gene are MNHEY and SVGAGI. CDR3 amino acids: CASRPGTVNQPQHF. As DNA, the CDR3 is TGTGCCAGCAGACCAGGGACAGTTAATCAGCCCCAGCATTTT.

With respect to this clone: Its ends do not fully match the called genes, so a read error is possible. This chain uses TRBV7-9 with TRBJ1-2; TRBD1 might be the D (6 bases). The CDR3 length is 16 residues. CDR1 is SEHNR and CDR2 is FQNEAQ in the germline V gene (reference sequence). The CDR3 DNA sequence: TGTTCCAGCAGCCCAAAATCACGGACAGCTAACTATGGCTACACCTTC. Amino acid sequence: CSSSPKSRTANYGYTF.

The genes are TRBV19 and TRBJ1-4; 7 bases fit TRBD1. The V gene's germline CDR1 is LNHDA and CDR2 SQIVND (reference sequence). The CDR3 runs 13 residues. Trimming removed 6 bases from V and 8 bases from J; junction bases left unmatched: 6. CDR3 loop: CASSTGVGEKLFF. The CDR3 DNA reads TGTGCCAGTAGCACAGGGGTTGGCGAAAAACTGTTTTTT.

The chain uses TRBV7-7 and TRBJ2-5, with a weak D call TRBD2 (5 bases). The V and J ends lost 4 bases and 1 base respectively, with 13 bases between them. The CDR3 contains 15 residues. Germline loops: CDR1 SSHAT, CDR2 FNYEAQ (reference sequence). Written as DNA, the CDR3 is TGTGCCAGCAGCTCACAGACGGGATCCCAAGAGACCCAGTACTTC. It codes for CASSSQTGSQETQYF. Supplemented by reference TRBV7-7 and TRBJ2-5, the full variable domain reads GAGVSQSPRYKVTKRGQDVTLRCDPISSHATLYWYQQALGQGPEFLTYFNYEAQPDKSGLPSDRFSAERPEGSISTLTIQRTEQRDSAMYRCASSSQTGSQETQYFGPGTRLLVL.

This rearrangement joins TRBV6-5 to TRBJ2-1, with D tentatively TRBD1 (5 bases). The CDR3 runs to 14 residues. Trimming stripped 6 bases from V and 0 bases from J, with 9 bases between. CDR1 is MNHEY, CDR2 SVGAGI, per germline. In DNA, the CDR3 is TGTGCCAGCAGGCAGGGCAGCTCCTACAATGAGCAGTTCTTC. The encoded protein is CASRQGSSYNEQFF.

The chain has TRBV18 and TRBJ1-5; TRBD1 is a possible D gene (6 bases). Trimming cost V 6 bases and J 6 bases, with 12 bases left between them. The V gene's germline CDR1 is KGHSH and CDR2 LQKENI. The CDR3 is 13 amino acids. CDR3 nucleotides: TGTGCCAGCTCGCAGACAGGCGCTCAGCCCCAGCATTTT. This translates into CASSQTGAQPQHF.

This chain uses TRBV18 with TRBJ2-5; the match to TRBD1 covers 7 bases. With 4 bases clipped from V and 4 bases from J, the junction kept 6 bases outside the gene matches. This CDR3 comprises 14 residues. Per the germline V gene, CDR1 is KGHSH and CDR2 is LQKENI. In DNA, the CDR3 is TGTGCCAGCTCACGTCAACAGGGGAGAGAGACCCAGTACTTC. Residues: CASSRQQGRETQYF.

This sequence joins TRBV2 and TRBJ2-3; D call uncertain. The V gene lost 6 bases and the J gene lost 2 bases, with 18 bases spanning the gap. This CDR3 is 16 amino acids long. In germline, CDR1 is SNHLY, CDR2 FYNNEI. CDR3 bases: TGTGCCAGCAGAATTCTTACAGCCCCTTCCACAGATACGCAGTATTTT. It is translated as CASRILTAPSTDTQYF.

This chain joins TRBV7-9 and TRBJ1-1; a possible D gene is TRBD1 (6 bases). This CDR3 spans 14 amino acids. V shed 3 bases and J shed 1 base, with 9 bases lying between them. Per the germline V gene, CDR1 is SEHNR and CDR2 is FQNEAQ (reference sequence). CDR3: CASSFQQGNTEAFF. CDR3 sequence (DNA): TGTGCCAGCAGCTTCCAACAGGGGAACACTGAAGCTTTCTTT.

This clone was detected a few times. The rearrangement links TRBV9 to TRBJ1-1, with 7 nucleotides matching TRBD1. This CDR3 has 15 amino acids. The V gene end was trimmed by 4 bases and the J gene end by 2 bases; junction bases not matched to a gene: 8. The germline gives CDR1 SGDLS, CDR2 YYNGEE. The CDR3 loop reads CASSPRQGDNTEAFF. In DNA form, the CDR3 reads TGTGCCAGCAGCCCGCGACAGGGAGATAACACTGAAGCTTTCTTT.

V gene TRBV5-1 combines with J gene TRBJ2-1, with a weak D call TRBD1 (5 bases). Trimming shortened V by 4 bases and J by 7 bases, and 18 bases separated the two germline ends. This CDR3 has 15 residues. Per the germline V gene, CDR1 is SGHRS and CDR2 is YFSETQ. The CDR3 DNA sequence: TGCGCCAGCAGCCTCAGGGTTGCCCGCACGAATGAGCAGTTCTTC. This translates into CASSLRVARTNEQFF.

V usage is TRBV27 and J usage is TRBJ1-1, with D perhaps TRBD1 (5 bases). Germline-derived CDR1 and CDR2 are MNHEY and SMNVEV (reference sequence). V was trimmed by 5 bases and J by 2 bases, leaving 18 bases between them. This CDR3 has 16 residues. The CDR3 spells CASSLTANGANTEAFF. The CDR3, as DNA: TGTGCCAGCAGTCTGACAGCTAATGGGGCCAACACTGAAGCTTTCTTT.

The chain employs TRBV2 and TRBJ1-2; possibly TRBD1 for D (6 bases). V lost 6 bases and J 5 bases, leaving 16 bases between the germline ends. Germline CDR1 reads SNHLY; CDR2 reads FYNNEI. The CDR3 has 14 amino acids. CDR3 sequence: CASRIDARGYGYTF. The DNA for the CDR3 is TGTGCCAGCAGGATTGACGCCAGGGGTTATGGCTACACCTTC.

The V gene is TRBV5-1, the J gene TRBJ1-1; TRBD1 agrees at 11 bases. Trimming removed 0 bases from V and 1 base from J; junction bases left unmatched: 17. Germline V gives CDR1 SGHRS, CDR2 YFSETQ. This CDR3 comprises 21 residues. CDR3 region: CASSLDLTAGQGAAENTEAFF. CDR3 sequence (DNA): TGCGCCAGCAGCTTGGACCTGACCGCCGGACAGGGGGCCGCTGAGAACACTGAAGCTTTCTTT.

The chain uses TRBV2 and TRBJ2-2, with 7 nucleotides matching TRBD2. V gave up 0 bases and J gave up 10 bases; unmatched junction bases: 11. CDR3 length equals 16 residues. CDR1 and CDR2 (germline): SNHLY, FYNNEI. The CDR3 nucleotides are TGTGCCAGCAGTGAAGCGCTTCGCGGGGGTCTTCAGGAGCTGTTTTTT. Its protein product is CASSEALRGGLQELFF.

The CDR3 bases are TGTGCCAGCAGGGGCGGACAGGGGAGACCGTACTTC. Residues: CASRGGQGRPYF. V is TRBV6-5 and J is TRBJ2-7; 9 bases map to TRBD1. The germline V gene has CDR1 MNHEY and CDR2 SVGAGI. Trimming took 6 bases from V and 12 from J; bases not matched to a gene: 9. The CDR3 is 12 residues long.

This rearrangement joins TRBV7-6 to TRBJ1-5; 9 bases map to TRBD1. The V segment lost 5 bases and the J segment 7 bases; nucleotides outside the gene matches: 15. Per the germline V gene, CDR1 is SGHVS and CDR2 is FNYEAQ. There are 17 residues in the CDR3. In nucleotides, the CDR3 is TGTGCCAGCAGCGGGGGGACAGGGCTTGGGGTAGACCAGCCCCAGCATTTT. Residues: CASSGGTGLGVDQPQHF. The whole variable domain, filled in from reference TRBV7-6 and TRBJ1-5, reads GAGVSQSPRYKVTKRGQDVALRCDPISGHVSLYWYRQALGQGPEFLTYFNYEAQQDKSGLPNDRFSAERPEGSISTLTIQRTEQRDSAMYRCASSGGTGLGVDQPQHFGDGTRLSIL.

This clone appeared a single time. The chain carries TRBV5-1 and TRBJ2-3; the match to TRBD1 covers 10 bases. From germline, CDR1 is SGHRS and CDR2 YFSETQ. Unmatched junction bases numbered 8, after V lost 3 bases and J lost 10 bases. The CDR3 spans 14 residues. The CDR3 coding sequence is TGCGCCAGCAGCTCTAGGGACAGGGGCGGACCGCAGTATTTT. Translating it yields CASSSRDRGGPQYF.